These T cell receptor beta chains were read from a single sample in a study of OX40 agonist ivuxolimab in advanced cancers. Repertoires were generated with immunoSEQ multiplex PCR, while TCRdb's copy carries only in-frame clones and drops some. Among just over 90,000 clones listed, under 95% were seen once. Sample: CD4+ or CD8+ T cells sorted from blood, taken in a trial of the OX40 agonist ivuxolimab. Receptors originate from an adult with an advanced solid tumor such as melanoma, head and neck, liver or kidney cancer. CDR3s include the opening cysteine and the closing phenylalanine or tryptophan. A D gene is named only where the DNA matches it firmly. Size is stated for part of the rows, as once, few or many counts, or as a class when the clone is expanded.

j_gene,v_gene,abundance,d_gene,len,CDR3nt,CDR3aa
TRBJ2-7,TRBV6-1,NA,NA,16,TGTGCCAGCAGTGAAGCTAAGGGGGTAGCGGTCTACGAGCAGTACTTC,CASSEAKGVAVYEQYF
TRBJ2-1,TRBV11-3,NA,NA,16,TGTGCCAGCAGCTTAGATTTGACTAGTGACGTGGATGAGCAGTTCTTC,CASSLDLTSDVDEQFF
TRBJ1-1,TRBV4-3,NA,NA,15,TGCGCCAGCAGCCAAGATCGGGGGGCCCCAACTGAAGCTTTCTTT,CASSQDRGAPTEAFF
TRBJ1-1,TRBV6-1,NA,NA,15,TGTGCCAGCAGTGAATTCAGGCCCAAACACACTGAAGCTTTCTTT,CASSEFRPKHTEAFF
TRBJ2-5,TRBV14,NA,NA,11,TGTGCCAGCAGCCGCGCGGAGACCCAGTACTTC,CASSRAETQYF
TRBJ2-3,TRBV27,NA,TRBD2,15,TGTGCCAGCAGCTGGACTAGCGGGAGGTGGGATACGCAGTATTTT,CASSWTSGRWDTQYF
TRBJ2-3,TRBV5-6,NA,NA,15,TGTGCCAGCAGCCCGTGGGGGGTGACCTCAGATACGCAGTATTTT,CASSPWGVTSDTQYF
TRBJ2-1,TRBV10-3,NA,NA,14,TGTGCCACCCACAGAGAGAGCTCCTACAATGAGCAGTTCTTC,CATHRESSYNEQFF
TRBJ1-1,TRBV6-6,NA,TRBD1,16,TGTGCCAGCAGTTACGGCACAGGGGGTAAGAACACTGAAGCTTTCTTT,CASSYGTGGKNTEAFF
TRBJ1-2,TRBV27,NA,NA,13,TGTGCCAGCAGTTTGGCGGAGACAACACAGAATTTCTTC,CASSLAETTQNFF
TRBJ2-6,TRBV28,NA,NA,19,TGTGCCAGCAGTTTATCGGATTATCGCACCAACTCTGGGGCCAACGTCCTGACTTTC,CASSLSDYRTNSGANVLTF
TRBJ2-5,TRBV4-3,NA,TRBD2,14,TGCGCCAGCAGCCAAGGCGTAGCGGGGGTTATCCAGTACTTC,CASSQGVAGVIQYF
TRBJ2-7,TRBV7-9,NA,TRBD2,13,TGTGCCAGCGGTAGCGGGAGTACGGGGGAGCAGTACTTC,CASGSGSTGEQYF
TRBJ2-1,TRBV27,once,NA,16,TGTGCCAGCAGTTTATCTGGCAGGGGGGCCTACAATGAGCAGTTCTTC,CASSLSGRGAYNEQFF
TRBJ2-3,TRBV30,NA,TRBD2,14,TGTGCCTGGGCGGGGGGGGTTAGCACAGATACGCAGTATTTT,CAWAGGVSTDTQYF
TRBJ2-1,TRBV27,NA,NA,12,TGTGCCAGCAGTTTAACAGGGACCGAGCAGTTCTTC,CASSLTGTEQFF
TRBJ2-3,TRBV2,NA,NA,12,TGTGCCAGCAACTCACACCGAGATACGCAGTATTTT,CASNSHRDTQYF
TRBJ1-5,TRBV7-8,NA,NA,18,TGTGCCAGCAGCTTAGTCGTCCGGACGGAGTATAGCAATCAGCCCCAGCATTTT,CASSLVVRTEYSNQPQHF
TRBJ2-2,TRBV5-1,NA,TRBD2,18,TGCGCCAGCAAACCGGGACTAGCGGGCGAAGGGGGGGCCGGGGAGCTGTTTTTT,CASKPGLAGEGGAGELFF
TRBJ2-1,TRBV4-1,NA,NA,13,TGCGCCAGCAGTCACTCGGGCCTCAGTGAGCAGTTCTTC,CASSHSGLSEQFF
TRBJ1-1,TRBV5-1,NA,NA,14,TGCGCCAGCAGCTTTCGGGGGTTGGACACTGAAGCTTTCTTT,CASSFRGLDTEAFF
TRBJ2-3,TRBV7-6,NA,TRBD2,16,TGTGCCAGCAGCTCCGGGTGGGCTAGCGGGAAGGATACGCAGTATTTT,CASSSGWASGKDTQYF
TRBJ1-3,TRBV4-1,NA,NA,14,TGCGCCAGCAGCCAAGATCTGCGGGGAAACACCATATATTTT,CASSQDLRGNTIYF
TRBJ1-1,TRBV5-6,once,NA,14,TGTGCCAGCAGCTTGACAGGGTCCGGGGGTGAAGCTTTCTTT,CASSLTGSGGEAFF
TRBJ2-3,TRBV11-2,NA,TRBD2,19,TGTGCCAGCAGCTTAGTAGATCTACTAGCGGGCCCCGGCACAGATACGCAGTATTTT,CASSLVDLLAGPGTDTQYF
TRBJ2-1,TRBV11-2,once,TRBD2,15,TGTGCCAGCAGCTTAGGACTAGCGGGCTATTCCGAGCAGTTCTTC,CASSLGLAGYSEQFF
TRBJ2-3,TRBV21-1,NA,NA,18,TGTGCCAGCAGCAAAGTCGGGACTAGCGGGGGAAGCACAGATACGCAGTATTTT,CASSKVGTSGGSTDTQYF
TRBJ2-5,TRBV19,NA,NA,15,TGTGCCAGTAGTATCCAACTAGATCTCCAAGAGACCCAGTACTTC,CASSIQLDLQETQYF
TRBJ2-3,TRBV28,NA,NA,16,TGTGCCAGCAGTTCATCGAGTGGATCTTACACAGATACGCAGTATTTT,CASSSSSGSYTDTQYF
TRBJ2-2,TRBV5-4,NA,TRBD1,16,TGTGCCAGCAGCCCATTCCCAGGGGGTGGGACCGGGGAGCTGTTTTTT,CASSPFPGGGTGELFF
TRBJ2-5,TRBV6-1,once,TRBD2,15,TGTGCCAGCAGTGGTAGCGGGGGGTTGAAAGAGACCCAGTACTTC,CASSGSGGLKETQYF
TRBJ2-7,TRBV7-6,NA,TRBD1,16,TGTGCCAGCAGCTTAGCGGTCGCAGGGGGATCCTACGAGCAGTACTTC,CASSLAVAGGSYEQYF
TRBJ2-7,TRBV27,NA,TRBD1,14,TGTGCCAGCAGTGAAGGCAGGGGGCACAACGAGCAGTACTTC,CASSEGRGHNEQYF
TRBJ1-2,TRBV19,NA,NA,16,TGTGCCAGTTCCGCCGGGACATCATCCGCCGGGTATGGCTACACCTTC,CASSAGTSSAGYGYTF
TRBJ2-3,TRBV5-1,NA,NA,16,TGCGCCAGCAGCTCCCACCGTGGGGCGGAAAGAGATACGCAGTATTTT,CASSSHRGAERDTQYF
TRBJ2-1,TRBV10-1,NA,NA,14,TGCGCCAGCAGTGAGGTTCGACTCTTAAATGAGCAGTTCTTC,CASSEVRLLNEQFF
TRBJ2-7,TRBV4-1,NA,TRBD2,16,TGCGCCAGCAGCCAAGGTCCTAGCGGGGGGGCCTACGAGCAGTACTTC,CASSQGPSGGAYEQYF
TRBJ2-1,TRBV4-1,NA,NA,17,TGCGCCAGCAGCCATCACCGACAGGACTACACCAACAATGAGCAGTTCTTC,CASSHHRQDYTNNEQFF
TRBJ2-1,TRBV5-1,NA,NA,16,TGCGCCAGCAGCGCTTACCCCAGGGTAATCTACAATGAGCAGTTCTTC,CASSAYPRVIYNEQFF
TRBJ2-1,TRBV4-2,NA,NA,14,TGTGCCAGCAGCCAAGTGGGCGCGGGAAATGAGCAGTTCTTC,CASSQVGAGNEQFF